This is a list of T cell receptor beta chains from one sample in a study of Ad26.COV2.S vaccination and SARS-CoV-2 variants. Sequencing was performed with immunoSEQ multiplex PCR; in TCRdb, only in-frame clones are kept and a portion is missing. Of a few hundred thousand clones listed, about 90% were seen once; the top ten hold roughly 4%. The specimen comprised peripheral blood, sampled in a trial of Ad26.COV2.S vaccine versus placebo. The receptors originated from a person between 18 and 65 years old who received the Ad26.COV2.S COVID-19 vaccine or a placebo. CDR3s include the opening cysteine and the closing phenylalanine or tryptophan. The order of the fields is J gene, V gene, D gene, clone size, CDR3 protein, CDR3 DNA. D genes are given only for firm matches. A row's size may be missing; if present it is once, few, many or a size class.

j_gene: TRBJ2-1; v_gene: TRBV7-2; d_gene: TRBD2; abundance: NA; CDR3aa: CASSLRPAGGIPYNEQFF; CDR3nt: TGTGCCAGCAGCTTAAGGCCAGCGGGAGGGATACCGTACAATGAGCAGTTCTTC
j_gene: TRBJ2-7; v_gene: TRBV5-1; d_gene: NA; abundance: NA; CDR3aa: CASSLTPTYEQYF; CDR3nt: TGCGCCAGCAGCCTGACACCTACCTACGAGCAGTACTTC
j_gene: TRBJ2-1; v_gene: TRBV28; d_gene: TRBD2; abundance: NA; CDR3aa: CASSSPGSGGFNEQFF; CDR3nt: TGTGCCAGCAGTTCCCCGGGGAGCGGGGGGTTCAATGAGCAGTTCTTC
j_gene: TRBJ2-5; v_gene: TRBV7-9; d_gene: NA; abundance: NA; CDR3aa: CASSPDTQETQYF; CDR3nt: TGTGCCAGCAGCCCGGACACCCAAGAGACCCAGTACTTC
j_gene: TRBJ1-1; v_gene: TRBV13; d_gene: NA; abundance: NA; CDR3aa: CASSPGQSAEAFF; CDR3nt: TGTGCCAGCAGCCCCGGACAGTCCGCTGAAGCTTTCTTT
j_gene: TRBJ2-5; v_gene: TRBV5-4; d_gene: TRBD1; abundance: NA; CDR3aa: CASTDRGMETQYF; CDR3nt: TGTGCCAGCACGGACAGGGGCATGGAGACCCAGTACTTC
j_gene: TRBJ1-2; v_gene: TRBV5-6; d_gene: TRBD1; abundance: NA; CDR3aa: CASSRDRGNYGYTF; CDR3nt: TGTGCCAGCAGCCGGGACAGGGGGAACTATGGCTACACCTTC
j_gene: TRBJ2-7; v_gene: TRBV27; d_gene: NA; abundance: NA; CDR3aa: CASISGRVPYEQYF; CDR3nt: TGTGCCAGCATTTCGGGCAGGGTCCCCTACGAGCAGTACTTC
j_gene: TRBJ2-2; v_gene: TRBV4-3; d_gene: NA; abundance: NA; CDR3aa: CASSAGWSGELFF; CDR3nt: TGCGCCAGCAGCGCAGGCTGGTCCGGGGAGCTGTTTTTT
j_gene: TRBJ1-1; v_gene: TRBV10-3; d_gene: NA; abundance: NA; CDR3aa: CAISEFTGMNTEAFF; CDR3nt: TGTGCCATCAGTGAGTTTACGGGCATGAACACTGAAGCTTTCTTT
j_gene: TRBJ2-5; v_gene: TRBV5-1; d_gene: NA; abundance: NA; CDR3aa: CASSLVLARTQETQYF; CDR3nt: TGCGCCAGCAGCTTGGTTTTAGCCCGAACGCAAGAGACCCAGTACTTC
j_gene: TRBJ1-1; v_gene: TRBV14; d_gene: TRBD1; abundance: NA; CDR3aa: CASSVKQGVGAFF; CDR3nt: TGTGCCAGCAGCGTAAAACAGGGGGTTGGCGCTTTCTTT
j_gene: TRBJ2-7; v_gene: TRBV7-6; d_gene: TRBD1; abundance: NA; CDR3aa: CASSLSPGQALYEQYF; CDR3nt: TGTGCCAGCAGCTTAAGCCCCGGACAGGCCCTCTACGAGCAGTACTTC
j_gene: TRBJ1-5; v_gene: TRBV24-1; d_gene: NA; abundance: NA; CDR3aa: CATSDQGQPQHF; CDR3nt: TGTGCCACCAGTGACCAGGGACAGCCCCAGCATTTT
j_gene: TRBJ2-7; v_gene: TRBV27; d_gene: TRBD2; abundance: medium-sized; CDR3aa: CASNSASGAYEQYF; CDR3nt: TGTGCCAGCAATTCCGCTAGCGGGGCCTACGAGCAGTACTTC
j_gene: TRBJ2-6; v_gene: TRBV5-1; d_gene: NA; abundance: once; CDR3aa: CASSLRTQGGANVLTF; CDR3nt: TGCGCCAGCAGCTTGCGTACGCAGGGTGGGGCCAACGTCCTGACTTTC
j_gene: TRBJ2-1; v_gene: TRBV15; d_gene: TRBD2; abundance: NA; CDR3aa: CATRPGLVPLNEQFF; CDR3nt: TGTGCCACCAGACCGGGACTAGTGCCCCTCAATGAGCAGTTCTTC
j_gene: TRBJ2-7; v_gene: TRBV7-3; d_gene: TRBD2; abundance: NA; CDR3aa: CASSPLAGGEQYF; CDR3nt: TGTGCCAGCAGCCCACTAGCGGGAGGCGAGCAGTACTTC
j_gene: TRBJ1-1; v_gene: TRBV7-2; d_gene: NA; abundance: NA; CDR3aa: CASSSQGRNTEAFF; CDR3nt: TGTGCCAGCAGCTCCCAGGGGAGGAACACTGAAGCTTTCTTT
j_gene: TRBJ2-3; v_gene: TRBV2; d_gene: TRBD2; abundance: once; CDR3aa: CASKELAGVGDTQYF; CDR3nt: TGTGCCAGCAAGGAACTAGCGGGAGTTGGGGATACGCAGTATTTT
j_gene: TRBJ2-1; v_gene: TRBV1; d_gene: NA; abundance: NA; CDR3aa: CTSSQGGRDSSPSHNEQFF; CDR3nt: TGCACCAGCAGCCAAGGAGGCCGGGACTCTTCCCCCAGTCACAATGAGCAGTTCTTC
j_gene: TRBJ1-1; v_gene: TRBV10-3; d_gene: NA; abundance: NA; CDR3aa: CAISEGGGAFF; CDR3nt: TGTGCCATCAGTGAGGGCGGTGGGGCTTTCTTT
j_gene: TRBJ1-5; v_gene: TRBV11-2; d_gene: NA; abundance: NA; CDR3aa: CASSLDGHSNQPQHF; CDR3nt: TGTGCCAGCAGCTTAGACGGCCATAGCAATCAGCCCCAGCATTTT
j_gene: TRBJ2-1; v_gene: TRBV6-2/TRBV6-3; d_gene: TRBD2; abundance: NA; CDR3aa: CASSYGLAGSYNEQFF; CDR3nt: TGTGCCAGCAGTTACGGGCTAGCGGGTTCCTACAATGAGCAGTTCTTC
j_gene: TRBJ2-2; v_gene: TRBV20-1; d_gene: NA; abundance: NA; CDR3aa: CSASKAGSHTGELFF; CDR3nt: TGCAGTGCTAGTAAAGCAGGGTCTCACACCGGGGAGCTGTTTTTT
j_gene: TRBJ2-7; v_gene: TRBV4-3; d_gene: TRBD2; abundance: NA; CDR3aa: CTSSPGRTSGSSYEQYF; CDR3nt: TGCACCAGCAGCCCGGGACGGACAAGCGGGAGCTCCTACGAGCAGTACTTC
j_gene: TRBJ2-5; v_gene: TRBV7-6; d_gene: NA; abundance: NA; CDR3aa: CASSPGTEETQYF; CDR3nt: TGTGCCAGCAGCCCCGGGACGGAAGAGACCCAGTACTTC
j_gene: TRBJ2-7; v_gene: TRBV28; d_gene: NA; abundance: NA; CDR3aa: CASSHGGTVSYEQYF; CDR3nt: TGTGCCAGCAGTCACGGAGGGACAGTATCCTACGAGCAGTACTTC
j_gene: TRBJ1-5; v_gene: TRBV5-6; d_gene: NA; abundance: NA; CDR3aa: CASSFGSPGAQHF; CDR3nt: TGTGCCAGCAGCTTCGGTTCTCCTGGGGCCCAGCATTTT
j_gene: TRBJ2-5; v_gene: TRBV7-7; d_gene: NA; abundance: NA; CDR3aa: CASSLGVNGQETQYF; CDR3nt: TGTGCCAGCAGCTTAGGAGTGAATGGGCAAGAGACCCAGTACTTC
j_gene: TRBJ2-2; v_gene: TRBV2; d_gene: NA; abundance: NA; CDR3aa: CAGATTGSITGELFF; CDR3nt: TGTGCCGGAGCCACAACAGGGAGTATCACCGGGGAGCTGTTTTTT
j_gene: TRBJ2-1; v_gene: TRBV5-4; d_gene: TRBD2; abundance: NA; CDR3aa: CASSPRTSSNEQFF; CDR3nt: TGTGCCAGCAGCCCGCGGACTAGTAGCAATGAGCAGTTCTTC
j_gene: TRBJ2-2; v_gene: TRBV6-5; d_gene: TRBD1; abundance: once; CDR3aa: CASSFIGTGGTGELFF; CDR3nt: TGTGCCAGCAGTTTCATAGGGACAGGGGGCACCGGGGAGCTGTTTTTT
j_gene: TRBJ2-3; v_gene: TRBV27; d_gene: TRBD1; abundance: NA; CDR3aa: CASSFRTGLTDTQYF; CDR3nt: TGTGCCAGCAGTTTCAGGACAGGGTTGACAGATACGCAGTATTTT
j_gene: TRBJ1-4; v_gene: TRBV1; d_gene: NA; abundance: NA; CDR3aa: CTSSFRQGVGSSNEKLFF; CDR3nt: TGCACCAGCAGCTTTCGACAGGGGGTCGGATCATCTAATGAAAAACTGTTTTTT
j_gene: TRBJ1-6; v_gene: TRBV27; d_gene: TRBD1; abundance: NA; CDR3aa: CATRGAVSNSPLHF; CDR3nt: TGTGCCACCAGGGGGGCCGTTTCTAATTCACCCCTCCACTTT
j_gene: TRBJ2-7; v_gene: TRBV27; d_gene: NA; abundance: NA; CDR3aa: CASSLVPVSYEQYF; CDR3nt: TGTGCCAGCAGTTTAGTCCCGGTTTCCTACGAGCAGTACTTC
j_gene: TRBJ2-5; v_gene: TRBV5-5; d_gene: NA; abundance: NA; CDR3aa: CASSLRATQETQYF; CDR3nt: TGTGCCAGCAGCTTGCGGGCGACTCAAGAGACCCAGTACTTC
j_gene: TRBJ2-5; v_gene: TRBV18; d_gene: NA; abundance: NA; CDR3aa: CASSQGIQGILQETQYF; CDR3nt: TGTGCCAGCTCACAGGGGATACAGGGAATCTTACAAGAGACCCAGTACTTC
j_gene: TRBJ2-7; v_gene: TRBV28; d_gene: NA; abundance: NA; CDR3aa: CASSASQVILTYEQYF; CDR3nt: TGTGCCAGCAGTGCCTCACAGGTGATACTAACCTACGAGCAGTACTTC
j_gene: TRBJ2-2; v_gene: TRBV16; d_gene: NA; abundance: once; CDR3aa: CASSQYLIDTGELFF; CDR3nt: TGTGCCAGCAGCCAATACCTTATCGACACCGGGGAGCTGTTTTTT
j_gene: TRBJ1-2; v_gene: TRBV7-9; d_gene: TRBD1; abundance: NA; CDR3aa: CASSQGQGEGYTF; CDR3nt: TGTGCCAGCAGCCAAGGACAGGGTGAAGGCTACACCTTC
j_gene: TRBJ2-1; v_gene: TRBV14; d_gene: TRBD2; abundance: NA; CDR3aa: CASSQTETGGGNEQFF; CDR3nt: TGTGCCAGCAGCCAGACTGAAACGGGAGGAGGCAATGAGCAGTTCTTC
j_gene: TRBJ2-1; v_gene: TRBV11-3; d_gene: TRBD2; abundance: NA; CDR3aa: CASSLDGTSGIPHEQFF; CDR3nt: TGTGCCAGCAGCTTAGACGGGACTAGCGGGATACCGCATGAGCAGTTCTTC
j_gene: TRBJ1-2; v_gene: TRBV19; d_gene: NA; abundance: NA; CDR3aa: CASRGMIGPANYGYTF; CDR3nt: TGTGCCAGTAGGGGCATGATCGGGCCCGCTAACTATGGCTACACCTTC